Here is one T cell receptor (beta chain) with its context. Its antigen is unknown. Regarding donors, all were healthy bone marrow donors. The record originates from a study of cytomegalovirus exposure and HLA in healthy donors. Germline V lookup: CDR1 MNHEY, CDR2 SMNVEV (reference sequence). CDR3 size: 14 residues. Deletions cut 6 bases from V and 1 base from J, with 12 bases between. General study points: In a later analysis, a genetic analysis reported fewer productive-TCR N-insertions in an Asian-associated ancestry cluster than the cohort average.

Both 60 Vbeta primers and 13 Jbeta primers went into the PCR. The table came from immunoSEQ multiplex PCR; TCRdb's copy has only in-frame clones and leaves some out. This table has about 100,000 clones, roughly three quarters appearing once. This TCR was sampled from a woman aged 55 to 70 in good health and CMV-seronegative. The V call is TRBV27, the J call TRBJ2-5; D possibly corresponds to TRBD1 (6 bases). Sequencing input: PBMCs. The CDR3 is CASSRQGRQETQYF. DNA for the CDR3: TGTGCCAGCAGCCGGCAGGGGCGCCAAGAGACCCAGTACTTC.